This passage covers 27 T cell receptor beta chains from one sample sequenced in a study of OX40 agonist ivuxolimab in advanced cancers. The repertoire was sequenced with immunoSEQ multiplex PCR; TCRdb's copy has only in-frame clones and lacks some. Among fewer than 80,000 clones listed, about 79% were seen once. Sequencing was performed on CD4+ or CD8+ T cells sorted from blood, taken in a trial of the OX40 agonist ivuxolimab. The source of these receptors is an adult with an advanced solid tumor such as melanoma, head and neck, liver or kidney cancer.

The chain links TRBV4-1 to TRBJ2-2, with D possibly being TRBD2 (5 bases). This CDR3 has 17 residues. Trimming left V 0 bases short and J 5 bases short, with 16 bases between. Germline V gene data show CDR1 as MGHRA and CDR2 as YSYEKL. The CDR3, as DNA: TGCGCCAGCAGCCAAGATCACCCAGGACGAGGGACCGGGGAGCTGTTTTTT. It yields the protein CASSQDHPGRGTGELFF.

The chain uses TRBV27 and TRBJ2-2; 11 bases are a match to TRBD2. V was clipped by 3 bases and J by 6 bases; unmatched bases: 3. The CDR3 length is 15 residues. CDR1 and CDR2 (germline): MNHEY, SMNVEV (reference sequence). CDR3 in DNA: TGTGCCAGCAGTTTTAGCGGGGGGGCCCCCGGGGAGCTGTTTTTT. Protein: CASSFSGGAPGELFF.

The chain has TRBV12-5 and TRBJ2-3, with 8 bases matching TRBD1. J was trimmed by 10 bases and V by 4 bases; bases with no gene match: 7. Germline loops: CDR1 LGHNT, CDR2 FRNRAP. The CDR3 is 13 amino acids. The CDR3 nucleotides are TGTGCTAGTGGTTCTCTGACAGGGGAGGCGCAGTATTTT. Its protein product is CASGSLTGEAQYF.

This clone is medium-sized in the sample. The chain links TRBV12-5 to TRBJ1-5, with D tentatively TRBD1 (6 bases). The CDR3 totals 13 residues. Trimming left V 5 bases short and J 11 bases short, with 16 bases between. The V gene's germline CDR1 is LGHNT and CDR2 FRNRAP. The CDR3 DNA is TGTGCTAGTGGTCCTGACCGACAGGTGGCCCAGCATTTT. Residues: CASGPDRQVAQHF.

This clone was detected once. The chain uses TRBV4-2 and TRBJ2-3; tentative D call: TRBD2 (7 bases). Germline V gene data show CDR1 as LGHNA and CDR2 as YNFKEQ. The length of the CDR3 is 17 residues. The V gene lost 1 base and the J gene lost 4 bases, with 18 bases spanning the gap. This chain's CDR3 is CASSQVLGGLIPDTQYF. DNA for the CDR3: TGTGCCAGCAGCCAAGTTCTGGGGGGGCTCATCCCAGATACGCAGTATTTT.

The rearrangement links TRBV5-4 to TRBJ1-5; TRBD1 aligns across 10 bases. The CDR3 consists of 16 residues. Per the germline V gene, CDR1 is SGHNT and CDR2 is YYREEE (reference sequence). After removal of 1 base from V and 5 bases from J, the junction contained 6 bases not matched to a gene. CDR3 nucleotide sequence: TGTGCCAGCAGCTTGTTACGGGACAGGGGAGATCAGCCCCAGCATTTT. Encoded protein: CASSLLRDRGDQPQHF.

This clone was picked up one time. This rearrangement joins TRBV7-6 to TRBJ1-1; no clear D gene. Germline loops: CDR1 SGHVS, CDR2 FNYEAQ. V lost 3 bases and J lost 7, with 12 bases in between. This CDR3 has 13 amino acids. The CDR3 loop is CASSLRAGIEAFF. CDR3 DNA sequence: TGTGCCAGCAGCTTGAGGGCGGGGATTGAAGCTTTCTTT.

The rearrangement joins TRBV6-1 to TRBJ1-6; D is unresolved. CDR3 length: 10 residues. Germline V gene data show CDR1 as MNHNS and CDR2 as SASEGT. The germline V and J ends were trimmed by 5 bases and 9 bases, with 2 bases remaining between them. The CDR3 region is CASSRSPLHF. In DNA form, the CDR3 reads TGTGCCAGCAGTCGTTCACCCCTCCACTTT.

The rearrangement joins TRBV7-2 to TRBJ2-3; D is perhaps TRBD1 or TRBD2 (6 bases each). The CDR3 sequence is 14 residues long. Trimming cost V 3 bases and J 5 bases, with 12 bases left between them. Germline-derived CDR1 and CDR2 are SGHTA and FQGNSA. The DNA for the CDR3 is TGTGCCAGCAGCTTCCGCAGGGGAGGAGATACGCAGTATTTT. Translating it yields CASSFRRGGDTQYF.

The chain is built from TRBV7-2 and TRBJ1-2; D is ambiguous. The CDR3 is made up of 12 amino acids. The germline V gene encodes CDR1 SGHTA and CDR2 FQGNSA. Trimming pared 1 base from V and 8 bases from J, leaving 8 bases between. The CDR3 loop is CASSLVGVGYTF. The CDR3 DNA reads as TGTGCCAGCAGCTTAGTAGGTGTAGGCTACACCTTC.

This clone was detected only once. The chain uses TRBV6-5 and TRBJ1-1, with a possible D match to TRBD1 (5 bases). This CDR3 is 15 amino acids long. With 1 base removed from V and 10 bases from J, the gap between germline ends came to 19 bases. CDR1 is MNHEY, CDR2 SVGAGI, per germline. The CDR3 loop is CASSYYAPGTGGAFF. The DNA of the CDR3 is TGTGCCAGCAGTTACTACGCACCCGGCACAGGTGGAGCTTTCTTT.

The chain couples TRBV6-5 to TRBJ2-7, with 8 bases identical to TRBD1. The V segment lost 6 bases and the J segment 0 bases; nucleotides outside the gene matches: 7. Germline loops: CDR1 MNHEY, CDR2 SVGAGI. The CDR3 length is 15 residues. The CDR3 protein is CASRQRTGSSYEQYF. The CDR3 coding sequence is TGTGCCAGCAGACAGCGGACAGGGAGCTCCTACGAGCAGTACTTC.

The chain combines TRBV29-1 with TRBJ2-5; D gene uncertain. This CDR3 region has 12 residues. V lost 1 base, J lost 1 base, and 4 bases lay in between. In germline, CDR1 is SQVTM, CDR2 ANQGSEA. This CDR3 is CSVEATQETQYF. In DNA form, the CDR3 reads TGCAGCGTTGAAGCTACCCAAGAGACCCAGTACTTC.

This clone has only a few counts. V gene TRBV7-2 combines with J gene TRBJ2-1; 7 bases match TRBD1. The CDR3 extends over 16 amino acids. From germline, CDR1 is SGHTA and CDR2 FQGNSA. With V trimmed by 5 bases and J by 4 bases, 11 bases remained unmatched. The CDR3 is CASSPPFGTAYNEQFF. CDR3 nucleotides: TGTGCCAGCAGCCCCCCGTTCGGGACAGCTTACAATGAGCAGTTCTTC.

The gene calls are TRBV7-9 and TRBJ1-1; perhaps TRBD1 as D (6 bases). Germline CDR1 reads SEHNR; CDR2 reads FQNEAQ (reference sequence). V was cut by 5 bases and J by 2 bases, with 12 bases left in between. The length of the CDR3 is 14 residues. In DNA form, the CDR3 reads TGTGCCAGCAGCCCCTCAGGGGCTAACACTGAAGCTTTCTTT. This codes for CASSPSGANTEAFF.

Only one count was recorded for this clone. This chain connects TRBV19 to TRBJ2-5; the match to TRBD2 covers 7 bases. Germline V gives CDR1 LNHDA, CDR2 SQIVND (reference sequence). The CDR3 length is 13 residues. Germline trimming cut 3 bases from V and 4 bases from J; bases unmatched to any gene: 2. CDR3 sequence: CASSIQRGETQYF. The CDR3 DNA reads TGTGCCAGTAGTATCCAGCGGGGAGAGACCCAGTACTTC.

This clone was seen a few times. The rearrangement links TRBV19 to TRBJ1-2, with TRBD1 matching over 8 bases. Trimming cost V 6 bases and J 2 bases; bases outside gene matches: 2. CDR1 and CDR2 (germline): LNHDA, SQIVND (reference sequence). The CDR3 has 13 residues. Here the CDR3 reads CASRTGVNYGYTF. CDR3 bases: TGTGCCAGTAGGACAGGGGTGAACTATGGCTACACCTTC. Based on the CDR3 plus reference TRBV19 and TRBJ1-2, the full variable domain is DGGITQSPKYLFRKEGQNVTLSCEQNLNHDAMYWYRQDPGQGLRLIYYSQIVNDFQKGDIAEGYSVSREKKESFPLTVTSAQKNPTAFYLCASRTGVNYGYTFGSGTRLTVV.

The chain joins TRBV4-3 to TRBJ1-4; D might be TRBD1 (5 bases). Trimming removed 4 bases from V and 0 bases from J, with 9 bases in between. CDR1 is LGHNA and CDR2 is YSLEER in the germline V gene. The CDR3 is 15 amino acids. CDR3 amino acids: CASSLQAATNEKLFF. For the CDR3, the DNA is TGCGCCAGCAGCCTACAGGCTGCAACTAATGAAAAACTGTTTTTT.

The chain uses TRBV5-1 and TRBJ1-2, with 7 bases that match TRBD1. The CDR3 extends over 13 amino acids. The junction had 4 bases not matched to a gene; V was cut back by 0 bases and J by 8 bases. Germline loops: CDR1 SGHRS, CDR2 YFSETQ. The CDR3 DNA reads as TGCGCCAGCAGCTTGGGACAGGGTTGGGGCTACACCTTC. Protein: CASSLGQGWGYTF. Combining the CDR3 with reference TRBV5-1 and TRBJ1-2 gives the whole variable domain KAGVTQTPRYLIKTRGQQVTLSCSPISGHRSVSWYQQTPGQGLQFLFEYFSETQRNKGNFPGRFSGRQFSNSRSEMNVSTLELGDSALYLCASSLGQGWGYTFGSGTRLTVV.

The chain combines TRBV7-9 with TRBJ2-5, with D unclear. The CDR3 is made up of 13 amino acids. Trimming cost V 5 bases and J 0 bases, with 7 bases left between them. The V gene's germline CDR1 is SEHNR and CDR2 FQNEAQ (reference sequence). As DNA, the CDR3 is TGTGCCAGCAGCAACGAGAACCAAGAGACCCAGTACTTC. Translation gives CASSNENQETQYF.

The chain employs TRBV9 and TRBJ2-7; 7 nucleotides agree with TRBD2. V was pared by 3 bases and J by 0 bases, with 6 bases of the junction left unmatched. Germline V gene lookup returns CDR1 SGDLS and CDR2 YYNGEE. The CDR3 runs 15 residues. As DNA, the CDR3 is TGTGCCAGCAGCGGACAAGCGGGGACCTCCTACGAGCAGTACTTC. Its translation is CASSGQAGTSYEQYF.

The rearrangement uses TRBV5-4 and TRBJ1-2, with TRBD1 identical over 7 bases. From germline, CDR1 is SGHNT and CDR2 YYREEE (reference sequence). The CDR3 covers 15 residues. V lost 5 bases and J lost 3; bases outside the gene matches: 10. In DNA form, the CDR3 reads TGTGCCAGCAGTGACCCGGTTACAGGGGACTATGGCTACACCTTC. Its protein product is CASSDPVTGDYGYTF.

This chain joins TRBV6-6 and TRBJ1-2, with a tentative D call TRBD1 (6 bases). V lost 6 bases and J 3 bases, leaving 14 bases between the germline ends. The CDR3 contains 14 residues. Germline V lookup: CDR1 MNHNY, CDR2 SVGAGI (reference sequence). The CDR3 protein is CASSNNRVDYGYTF. In nucleotides, the CDR3 is TGTGCCAGCAGCAATAACAGGGTTGACTATGGCTACACCTTC.

The chain recombines TRBV5-6 with TRBJ1-2, with D hard to call. Trimming left V 0 bases short and J 4 bases short, with 7 bases between. Germline V gene lookup returns CDR1 SGHDT and CDR2 YYEEEE. The CDR3 is 13 amino acids. The CDR3 sequence: CASSLGRGYGYTF. The CDR3, as DNA: TGTGCCAGCAGCTTGGGCCGAGGCTATGGCTACACCTTC.

V usage is TRBV9 and J usage is TRBJ2-3; 9 positions match TRBD2. The CDR3 spans 15 residues. The V and J ends lost 4 bases and 2 bases, in that order; junction bases with no gene match: 5. CDR1 is SGDLS, CDR2 YYNGEE, per germline. The CDR3 sequence is CASSRGLAFTDTQYF. The CDR3 DNA is TGTGCCAGCAGCCGGGGACTAGCCTTCACAGATACGCAGTATTTT.

The chain has TRBV19 and TRBJ2-1, with TRBD1 matching 7 bases. The CDR3 runs to 18 residues. Trimming cost V 3 bases and J 1 base; bases outside gene matches: 12. Germline CDR1 LNHDA, CDR2 SQIVND (reference sequence). CDR3 sequence: CASSMGTLKTGSYNEQFF. CDR3 coding DNA: TGTGCCAGTAGTATGGGGACCCTAAAGACAGGGTCCTACAATGAGCAGTTCTTC.

V and J are TRBV19 and TRBJ2-3, with 11 bases aligning to TRBD1. With 0 bases clipped from V and 11 bases from J, the junction kept 7 bases outside the gene matches. The CDR3 extends over 15 amino acids. Per germline, CDR1 LNHDA and CDR2 SQIVND (reference sequence). The chain's CDR3 is CASSIDIGTGGRQYF. The CDR3 DNA sequence: TGTGCCAGTAGTATAGATATCGGGACAGGGGGGCGGCAGTATTTT.